This T cell receptor beta chain was recorded in a study of post-analysis software for immune sequencing data. The study, taken as a whole, reports: Relative to controls, patients with multiple sclerosis showed significantly lower normalized Chao1 diversity. Controls had lower frequencies than patients of roughly five TRBV segments, which included TRBV5-6, TRBV5-1 and TRBV20-1.

Presence of unique molecular identifiers characterized the TCR beta cDNA libraries. From the PCR reads, TCRdb called clonotypes with MiXCR, one entry per CDR3 protein. The data contain about 760,000 distinct CDR3 sequences, roughly 27% of them singletons. CDR1 and CDR2 (germline): MNHEY, SVGEGT. The CDR3 is made up of 19 amino acids. V trimming: 0 bases; J trimming: 5 bases; junction bases outside the gene matches: 17. This clonotype was seen a handful of times. Its matching antigen is unknown. The origin of this receptor is a girl between 10 and 17 years old with multiple sclerosis. Sequenced: blood. This sequence joins TRBV6-2 or TRBV6-3 and TRBJ2-5; the match to TRBD2 covers 8 bases. For the CDR3, the DNA is TGTGCCAGCAGTTACTCGATGTTTCGGTGGGGGCGGGAGGCGGAGACCCAGTACTTC. It encodes CASSYSMFRWGREAETQYF.